The 27 T cell receptor beta chains below were found in one sample sequenced in a study of blood T cell repertoires in COVID-19. Using immunoSEQ multiplex PCR, the repertoire was profiled, and TCRdb retains in-frame clones only, with some absent. The sample includes around 220,000 clones, roughly 84% of them seen just once. Input material: peripheral blood. All receptors come from a man in his forties with active or convalescent COVID-19.

The V gene is TRBV29-1, the J gene TRBJ1-1; D ambiguous. Germline-derived CDR1 and CDR2 are SQVTM and ANQGSEA. V was shortened by 6 bases and J by 7 bases, with 15 bases between the two germline ends. This CDR3 comprises 12 residues. CDR3 region: CSVPGPGYEAFF. CDR3 DNA sequence: TGCAGCGTGCCGGGTCCGGGGTATGAAGCTTTCTTT.

The chain couples TRBV2 to TRBJ1-1; 7 bases align to TRBD1. In germline, CDR1 is SNHLY, CDR2 FYNNEI. CDR3 length: 15 residues. J was trimmed by 8 bases and V by 2 bases; bases with no gene match: 11. DNA for the CDR3: TGTGCCAGCAGTGAAAGTCCGGTTGGGGACAGAGAAGCTTTCTTT. It encodes CASSESPVGDREAFF.

CDR3 sequence reads: CASSQETGLGDNEQFF. The DNA of the CDR3 is TGTGCCAGCAGCCAAGAGACAGGGTTAGGAGACAATGAGCAGTTCTTC. The rearrangement uses TRBV3-1 (or the pseudogene TRBV3-2) and TRBJ2-1; TRBD1 matches 7 bases. The germline V gene encodes CDR1 LGHDT and CDR2 YNNKEL (reference sequence). This CDR3 comprises 16 residues. V trimming: 0 bases; J trimming: 5 bases; junction bases outside the gene matches: 7.

This clone was seen once. This chain links TRBV18 with TRBJ2-7, with D perhaps TRBD1 (6 bases). V was cut by 3 bases and J by 7 bases, with 13 bases left in between. This CDR3 has 13 residues. Germline V lookup: CDR1 KGHSH, CDR2 LQKENI. The CDR3: CASSPQGPGEQYF. In DNA form, the CDR3 reads TGTGCCAGCTCACCCCAGGGGCCAGGGGAGCAGTACTTC.

The chain has TRBV15 and TRBJ1-5; D is possibly TRBD1 (5 bases). The CDR3 length is 15 residues. Trimming stripped 0 bases from V and 5 bases from J, with 11 bases between. Germline V gene data show CDR1 as LNHNV and CDR2 as YYDKDF (reference sequence). CDR3 residues: CATSRDGRDHQPQHF. The CDR3 coding sequence is TGTGCCACCAGCAGAGATGGCAGGGATCATCAGCCCCAGCATTTT.

This clone was seen a single time. The chain combines TRBV12-3 or TRBV12-4 with TRBJ1-2, with 10 positions matching TRBD1. This CDR3 spans 13 amino acids. J gave up 9 bases and V 7 bases, and 8 bases lay outside the gene matches. The CDR3 nucleotides are TGTGCCAGCAACCCGGGACAGGGGCTGAGCTACACCTTC. Translating gives CASNPGQGLSYTF.

There are a few counts of this clone. The chain uses TRBV10-2 and TRBJ1-1; D remains ambiguous. Trimming left V 8 bases short and J 0 bases short, with 16 bases between. CDR1 WSHSY and CDR2 SAAADI come from the germline V gene. The CDR3 is 15 residues long. CDR3 bases: TGCGCCAGCCAAAGTAAACCACAGTTGAACACTGAAGCTTTCTTT. Translating it yields CASQSKPQLNTEAFF.

The chain couples TRBV27 to TRBJ1-5; TRBD1 agrees at 9 bases. V shed 4 bases and J 8 bases; nucleotides not matched to a gene: 9. This CDR3 contains 15 residues. The germline gives CDR1 MNHEY, CDR2 SMNVEV (reference sequence). The CDR3 DNA is TGTGCCAGCAGTTCACGAAGGACAGGGGTAAAGCCCCAGCATTTT. Encoded protein: CASSSRRTGVKPQHF.

The chain links TRBV15 to TRBJ2-7; 8 nucleotides align to TRBD1. CDR3 length equals 14 residues. Trimming took 5 bases from V and 3 from J; bases not matched to a gene: 6. Germline V gives CDR1 LNHNV, CDR2 YYDKDF (reference sequence). In DNA, the CDR3 is TGTGCCACCAGCCGAAATACAGGGGGCTACGAGCAGTACTTC. This codes for CATSRNTGGYEQYF.

CDR3 coding DNA: TGTGCCAGCAGTGGGGTTCGGGGGTCCCACTGGAGGGATACGCAGTATTTT. Its translation: CASSGVRGSHWRDTQYF. The J gene is TRBJ2-3, the V gene TRBV2; the D gene is possibly TRBD2 (6 bases). The CDR3 runs 17 residues. Germline CDR1 reads SNHLY; CDR2 reads FYNNEI. Trimming removed 4 bases from V and 6 bases from J, with 23 bases in between.

The gene calls are TRBV19 and TRBJ2-7, with TRBD2 as a possible D gene (5 bases). Germline CDR1 is LNHDA and CDR2 is SQIVND (reference sequence). The CDR3 has 16 amino acids. V was shortened by 5 bases and J by 2 bases, with 19 bases between the two germline ends. In nucleotides, the CDR3 is TGTGCCAGTAGTCTAGGACGGGGAGAGATCACCTACGAGCAGTACTTC. Its protein product is CASSLGRGEITYEQYF.

The chain's CDR3 is CASSQGLLNEKLFF. In DNA, the CDR3 is TGTGCCAGCAGCCAGGGTCTACTTAATGAAAAACTGTTTTTT. This chain joins TRBV11-2 and TRBJ1-4, with D possibly TRBD1 on 5 matching bases. V was pared by 5 bases and J by 4 bases, with 11 bases between. Germline V gene sequence: CDR1 SGHAT, CDR2 FQNNGV. This CDR3 region has 14 residues.

V usage is TRBV28 and J usage is TRBJ1-1, with no clear D. The CDR3 contains 14 residues. Germline V lookup: CDR1 MDHEN, CDR2 SYDVKM. The V and J ends lost 1 base and 0 bases respectively, with 6 bases between them. CDR3 residues: CASSLLRVNTEAFF. The CDR3, as DNA: TGTGCCAGCAGTTTATTGCGGGTGAACACTGAAGCTTTCTTT.

The chain uses TRBV7-9 and TRBJ1-2; the D is unclear. Germline lookup yields CDR1 SEHNR and CDR2 FQNEAQ (reference sequence). Trimming removed 6 bases at V and 7 bases at J, with 12 bases between. This CDR3 has 12 residues. The CDR3 DNA is TGTGCCAGCAGTCCCGGCCCGGGTGGCTACACCTTC. Protein product: CASSPGPGGYTF.

The chain recombines TRBV2 with TRBJ1-2; no definite D call. V gave up 2 bases and J gave up 5 bases, with 12 bases separating them. The CDR3 sequence is 14 residues long. Germline V lookup: CDR1 SNHLY, CDR2 FYNNEI. The CDR3 protein is CASSELADTYGYTF. The DNA for the CDR3 is TGTGCCAGCAGTGAACTGGCAGACACTTATGGCTACACCTTC.

V usage is TRBV5-1 and J usage is TRBJ2-3, with 12 bases fitting TRBD2. The CDR3 is made up of 17 amino acids. Germline V gives CDR1 SGHRS, CDR2 YFSETQ. Unmatched junction bases numbered 6, after V lost 4 bases and J lost 0 bases. CDR3 DNA: TGCGCCAGCAGCCTGGGACTAGCGGGTCCTAGCACAGATACGCAGTATTTT. Amino acids: CASSLGLAGPSTDTQYF.

In this sample, this clone turned up once. J is TRBJ2-3 and V is TRBV7-3; a weak D match, TRBD2 (6 bases). Germline-derived CDR1 and CDR2 are SGHTA and FQGTGA. Trimming removed 0 bases at V and 4 bases at J, with 14 bases between. The length of the CDR3 is 16 residues. The CDR3 DNA reads as TGTGCCAGCAGCTTAACCTATGGGTCGGGGGCAGATACGCAGTATTTT. It is translated as CASSLTYGSGADTQYF.

This clone was observed once. V is TRBV2 and J is TRBJ1-2; no clear D. Germline-derived CDR1 and CDR2 are SNHLY and FYNNEI. CDR3 length: 13 amino acids. The V and J ends lost 4 bases and 4 bases respectively, with 10 bases between them. DNA of the CDR3: TGTGCCAGCAGTGGCGGGAGAGGCTATGGCTACACCTTC. As protein: CASSGGRGYGYTF.

This chain joins TRBV3-1 (or the pseudogene TRBV3-2) and TRBJ2-1, with D possibly being TRBD1 (6 bases). CDR1 LGHDT and CDR2 YNNKEL come from the germline V gene (reference sequence). There are 15 residues in the CDR3. V was cut by 1 base and J by 7 bases, with 14 bases left in between. The CDR3 nucleotides are TGTGCCAGCAGCCAAGGGACAGCCCGAGGGAATGAGCAGTTCTTC. Protein: CASSQGTARGNEQFF.

V gene TRBV30 combines with J gene TRBJ1-4; D ambiguous. Germline V CDR1 and CDR2: GTSNPN, SVGIG (reference sequence). CDR3 length: 13 amino acids. The germline V and J ends were trimmed by 3 bases and 5 bases, with 10 bases remaining between them. CDR3 amino acids: CAWRWHRNEKLFF. The CDR3 coding sequence is TGTGCCTGGAGGTGGCACCGAAATGAAAAACTGTTTTTT.

This clone was picked up many times. The chain recombines TRBV7-2 with TRBJ1-3, with D unclear. Germline V gives CDR1 SGHTA, CDR2 FQGNSA. Between the trimmed V and J ends, which lost 2 bases and 4 bases, there was a span of 3 bases. The CDR3 is 12 amino acids. The CDR3 region has the DNA TGTGCCAGCAGCTTACAAGGAAACACCATATATTTT. Translation gives CASSLQGNTIYF.

J is TRBJ1-2 and V is TRBV28; 11 nucleotides align to TRBD1. The CDR3 runs 15 residues. J was trimmed by 4 bases and V by 4 bases; bases with no gene match: 5. Germline loops: CDR1 MDHEN, CDR2 SYDVKM. Here the CDR3 DNA reads TGTGCCAGCAGTTCCCGGACAGGGGGCTTCTATGGCTACACCTTC. This sequence encodes CASSSRTGGFYGYTF.

This clone occurred a few times. The chain has TRBV19 and TRBJ1-1; D is unresolved. V lost 6 bases and J 0 bases, leaving 14 bases between the germline ends. The CDR3 loop spans 15 amino acids. From germline, CDR1 is LNHDA and CDR2 SQIVND (reference sequence). The CDR3 bases are TGTGCCAGTAGCCCGGCGGGGTTTTTGAACACTGAAGCTTTCTTT. This encodes CASSPAGFLNTEAFF.

The chain combines TRBV9 with TRBJ1-1; TRBD1 matches at 7 bases. The CDR3 has 17 residues. Trimming removed 0 bases from V and 0 bases from J; junction bases left unmatched: 8. Germline V gene lookup returns CDR1 SGDLS and CDR2 YYNGEE. CDR3 amino acids: CASSVEGQGGMNTEAFF. DNA for the CDR3: TGTGCCAGCAGCGTAGAAGGCCAAGGGGGCATGAACACTGAAGCTTTCTTT.

J is TRBJ1-5 and V is TRBV6-1; 7 bases agree with TRBD1. V trimming: 3 bases; J trimming: 2 bases; junction bases outside the gene matches: 4. The CDR3 totals 15 residues. Germline CDR1 is MNHNS and CDR2 is SASEGT. CDR3 region: CASSDPGGGNQPQHF. Here the CDR3 DNA reads TGTGCCAGCAGTGACCCAGGGGGAGGCAATCAGCCCCAGCATTTT.

The chain combines TRBV10-3 with TRBJ2-7; 8 positions match TRBD1. The CDR3 length is 16 residues. From germline, CDR1 is ENHRY and CDR2 SYGVKD. Trimming took 2 bases from V and 5 from J; bases not matched to a gene: 11. Here the CDR3 DNA reads TGTGCCATCAGTGAGAAGGACAGGGTATCAGCGAACGAGCAGTACTTC. As protein: CAISEKDRVSANEQYF.

The chain recombines TRBV6-5 with TRBJ2-7; possibly TRBD1 for D (5 bases). Germline V gives CDR1 MNHEY, CDR2 SVGAGI. The CDR3 runs 12 residues. V lost 6 bases, J lost 6 bases, and 12 bases lay in between. The CDR3 DNA is TGTGCCAGCAGAACAGGAGTTTTCGAGCAGTACTTC. Translating gives CASRTGVFEQYF.